The present T cell receptor (beta chain) was sequenced within a study of T cells in tuberculosis. Study in general: T cells were selected with CD1B tetramers loaded with glucose monomycolate. A South African cohort included IGRA-negative adolescents, latently infected IGRA-positive adolescents and adults with active tuberculosis. Whole-study results and caveats: Shorter CDR3-alpha in active tuberculosis partly drove smaller distances.

TCRdb's table, derived via immunoSEQ multiplex PCR, lists solely in-frame clones and lacks some. The table includes around 35,000 clones, around 93% detected once. The CDR3 runs to 15 residues. Germline loops: CDR1 SNHLY, CDR2 FYNNEI. V was pared by 4 bases and J by 9 bases, with 9 bases of the junction left unmatched. About this clone itself: Its antigen is undetermined.

This TCR derives from a donor aged 10-29 years with latent tuberculosis or without tuberculosis infection. Some clones in this sample may be carry-over from other donors' samples. This sequence joins TRBV2 and TRBJ2-1, with TRBD1 identical over 10 bases. The sample consisted of PBMCs. The CDR3 loop is CASSGATGGLSEQFF. The DNA for the CDR3 is TGTGCCAGCAGTGGGGCGACAGGGGGCTTGAGTGAGCAGTTCTTC.